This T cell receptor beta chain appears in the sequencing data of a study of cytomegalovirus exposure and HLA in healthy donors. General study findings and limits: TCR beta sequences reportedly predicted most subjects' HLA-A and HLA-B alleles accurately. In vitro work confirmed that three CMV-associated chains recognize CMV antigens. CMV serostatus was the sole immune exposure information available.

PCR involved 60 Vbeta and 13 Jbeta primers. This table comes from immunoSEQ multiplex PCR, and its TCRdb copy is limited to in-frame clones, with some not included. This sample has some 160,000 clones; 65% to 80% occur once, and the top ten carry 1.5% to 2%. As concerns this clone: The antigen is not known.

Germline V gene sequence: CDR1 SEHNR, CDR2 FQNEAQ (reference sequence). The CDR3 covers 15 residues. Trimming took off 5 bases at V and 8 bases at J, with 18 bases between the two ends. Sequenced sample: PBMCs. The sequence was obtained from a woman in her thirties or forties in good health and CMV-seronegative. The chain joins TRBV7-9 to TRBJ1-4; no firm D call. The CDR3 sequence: CASSAYEGRGEKLFF. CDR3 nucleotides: TGTGCCAGCAGCGCCTACGAGGGTCGAGGGGAAAAACTGTTTTTT.